One sample yielded the 6 T cell receptor beta chains listed below, sequenced in a study of metastatic and nonmetastatic thyroid tumors. Every patient was untreated before thyroid surgery. With MiXCR, TCRdb reprocessed the PCR reads. Here the sample spans roughly 30,000 clones, around a sixth being singletons. Sequenced sample: blood. The receptors here all came from a female donor with papillary thyroid cancer or a benign thyroid nodule (not recorded which). Some clones in this sample may be carry-over from other donors' samples.

This clone was counted at least ten times. The chain recombines TRBV6-1 with TRBJ2-1, with 8 bases identical to TRBD2. The CDR3 length is 16 residues. J lost 4 bases, V lost 0 bases, and 5 bases had no gene match. Germline V gene lookup returns CDR1 MNHNS and CDR2 SASEGT. In nucleotides, the CDR3 is TGTGCCAGCAGTGAAGCGCAAGCGGGAGTGTACAATGAGCAGTTCTTC. This codes for CASSEAQAGVYNEQFF.

The sample holds many counts of this clone. This chain links TRBV28 with TRBJ1-5; D gene unclear. Germline loops: CDR1 MDHEN, CDR2 SYDVKM. V lost 1 base and J lost 2, with 12 bases in between. The CDR3 consists of 16 residues. This CDR3 is CASSLSPSYGNQPQHF. CDR3 DNA: TGTGCCAGCAGTTTATCTCCCTCCTATGGCAATCAGCCCCAGCATTTT.

This clone was detected ten times or more. The J gene is TRBJ1-3, the V gene TRBV19; tentatively, D is TRBD1 (5 bases). The V gene lost 7 bases and the J gene lost 2 bases, with 15 bases spanning the gap. Germline V CDR1 and CDR2: LNHDA, SQIVND (reference sequence). The CDR3 is 15 amino acids. CDR3 coding DNA: TGTGCCAGTAAGAGGGCAGGGACCACTGGAAACACCATATATTTT. This translates into CASKRAGTTGNTIYF.

This clone is termed medium-sized. The rearrangement uses TRBV2 and TRBJ1-2; 12 nucleotides line up with TRBD1. Germline V gives CDR1 SNHLY, CDR2 FYNNEI. The CDR3 has 15 residues. With V trimmed by 5 bases and J by 7 bases, 8 bases remained unmatched. The DNA for the CDR3 is TGTGCCAGCAGTAAGGGACAGGGGGCGAGCGGTGGCTACACCTTC. Its translation is CASSKGQGASGGYTF. The variable domain in full, completed from reference TRBV2 and TRBJ1-2, reads EPEVTQTPSHQVTQMGQEVILRCVPISNHLYFYWYRQILGQKVEFLVSFYNNEISEKSEIFDDQFSVERPDGSNFTLKIRSTKLEDSAMYFCASSKGQGASGGYTFGSGTRLTVV.

This clone was observed at least ten times. This chain connects TRBV7-8 to TRBJ2-2, with unresolved D. The germline V and J ends were trimmed by 2 bases and 6 bases, with 7 bases remaining between them. Per the germline V gene, CDR1 is SGHVS and CDR2 is FQNEAQ. This CDR3 contains 13 residues. CDR3 nucleotides: TGTGCCAGCAGCTTAAGGACGGCCGGGGAGCTGTTTTTT. This gives the protein CASSLRTAGELFF.

The J gene is TRBJ1-4, the V gene TRBV20-1, with TRBD1 identical over 7 bases. The CDR3 spans 13 residues. The trim removed 3 bases at V and 6 bases at J, leaving 4 bases unmatched. CDR1 DFQATT and CDR2 SNEGSKA come from the germline V gene (reference sequence). DNA of the CDR3: TGCAGTGCTAGGGTGCAGGGGGATGAAAAACTGTTTTTT. Its translation is CSARVQGDEKLFF.